The rows below give T cell receptor beta chains drawn from one sample of a study of T cells in Graves' hyperthyroidism and ophthalmopathy. TCRdb re-called the multiplex PCR reads with MiXCR, one entry per CDR3 protein. This sample has over 400,000 distinct CDR3 sequences; 14% to 15% occur once, and the top ten carry about 13%. The sequenced sample was blood. All receptors come from a man between 18 and 35 years old with Graves' ophthalmopathy. The CDR3 runs from the conserved cysteine through the conserved F or W. D genes are given only for firm matches. Size tells how often a clone was seen (once, few, many) or the class of an expanded clone, and some rows leave it out.

d_gene	abundance	v_gene	j_gene	CDR3aa	CDR3nt
TRBD1	many	TRBV20-1	TRBJ1-6	CSARAPGQGFSPLHF	TGCAGTGCTAGAGCTCCGGGACAGGGGTTTTCACCCCTCCACTTT
-	many	TRBV19	TRBJ1-5	CASSTGPVVGNQPQHF	TGTGCCAGTAGTACCGGTCCCGTGGTGGGTAATCAGCCCCAGCATTTT
-	many	TRBV6-1	TRBJ2-5	CASNPQGRQETQYF	TGTGCCAGCAACCCTCAGGGGAGGCAAGAGACCCAGTACTTC
TRBD1	many	TRBV7-7	TRBJ2-7	CASSVGTGAYYEQYF	TGTGCTAGCAGCGTCGGGACAGGGGCTTACTACGAGCAGTACTTC
-	many	TRBV5-1	TRBJ2-1	CASARLGGPNREQFF	TGCGCCAGCGCCCGTTTGGGGGGGCCGAACCGGGAGCAGTTCTTC
TRBD1	few	TRBV5-1	TRBJ1-2	CASSRDRGSNYGYTF	TGCGCCAGCAGCCGAGACAGGGGCTCTAACTATGGCTACACCTTC
TRBD1	many	TRBV12-3/TRBV12-4	TRBJ2-5	CASTTRQGVRGETQYF	TGTGCCAGCACGACGAGACAGGGGGTACGGGGTGAGACCCAGTACTTC
TRBD2	few	TRBV20-1	TRBJ2-3	CSARAGTSGNGTSTDTQYF	TGCAGTGCTAGAGCTGGGACTAGCGGGAACGGTACTAGCACAGATACGCAGTATTTT
-	-	TRBV6-5	TRBJ2-4	CASTMTPGDIRNIQYF	TGTGCCAGCACCATGACCCCAGGGGACATACGGAACATTCAGTACTTC
-	many	TRBV6-5	TRBJ1-2	CASSYAGADNYGYTF	TGTGCCAGCAGTTACGCAGGGGCGGATAACTATGGCTACACCTTC
-	many	TRBV7-6	TRBJ1-5	CASSFLGQPQHF	TGTGCCAGCAGCTTTTTAGGTCAGCCCCAGCATTTT
TRBD1	many	TRBV12-3/TRBV12-4	TRBJ2-5	CASSRRQGGEETQYF	TGTGCCAGCAGCCGAAGACAGGGGGGAGAGGAGACCCAGTACTTC
-	-	TRBV19	TRBJ2-7	CASSIGAGQMYEQYF	TGTGCCAGTAGTATAGGGGCAGGGCAGATGTACGAGCAGTACTTC
-	many	TRBV13	TRBJ2-1	CASSARDIRGNEQFF	TGTGCCAGCAGCGCCCGGGACATTAGAGGCAATGAGCAGTTCTTC
-	many	TRBV7-8	TRBJ1-2	CASTLRTEGNYGYTF	TGTGCCAGCACCTTAAGGACTGAAGGGAACTATGGCTACACCTTC
-	many	TRBV11-2	TRBJ1-1	CASSPLWGPRNTEAFF	TGTGCCAGCAGCCCCCTCTGGGGACCCCGGAACACTGAAGCTTTCTTT
-	many	TRBV12-3/TRBV12-4	TRBJ2-3	CASRAGSDTQYF	TGTGCCAGCAGGGCGGGATCAGATACGCAGTATTTT
-	few	TRBV4-1	TRBJ2-4	CASSQPTANIQYF	TGCGCCAGCAGCCAACCAACAGCGAACATTCAGTACTTC
TRBD1	many	TRBV12-3/TRBV12-4	TRBJ1-5	CASSPGQGNQPQHF	TGTGCCAGCAGTCCGGGACAGGGCAATCAGCCCCAGCATTTT
TRBD2	-	TRBV4-2	TRBJ2-1	CASSQEGLAGGPYNEQFF	TGTGCCAGCAGCCAAGAAGGACTAGCGGGGGGGCCCTACAATGAGCAGTTCTTC